This T cell receptor (beta chain) was captured in a study of CD8+CD57+ T cells in acquired aplastic anemia (dated by TCRdb to between 2017 and 2018). For the wider study: On average, sorted CD4+ and CD8+ cells yielded 3.2 ug of extracted DNA, with a range of about 0.18 to 27.4 ug. A CD8+CD57+ expansion meant a frequency higher than the mean frequency seen in healthy subjects.

The patients picked for sequencing were ones in whom flow cytometry had shown an expansion of CD8+CD57+ cells. Severe acquired aplastic anemia was diagnosed in all patients according to International Study of Aplastic Anemia and Agranulocytosis and Camitta criteria. At the time blood was sampled, none of the patients had received any therapy. In this study, sorted CD4+ and CD8+ T cells from the blood of healthy subjects and of severe aplastic anemia patients had their TCR repertoires deep-sequenced. In the USA, patient enrollment took place under clinicaltrials.gov protocols 00001620, 01623167, 00001397, 00071045, 00081523 and 00961064. Ficoll-Paque density gradient centrifugation was used to isolate peripheral blood mononuclear cells. Before DNA was extracted, CD4+ and CD8+ T cells were sorted using either FACS or magnetic beads. Genomic DNA was used as template for profiling of TCR beta VDJ combinations and CDR3 sequences. TCR repertoire sequencing was run on an Illumina HiSeq 2000. Per the authors' processing: Repertoires were assessed using TRBV/TRBJ rearrangement plots, CDR3 size and DJ length profiles, and Simpson's diversity index. The immunodominant clone was defined as the most abundant DNA sequence in deep sequencing data. CDR3 amino acid sequences were checked for sharing across subjects and were also compared against the VDJdb database and published repertoires. TCRdb reprocessing: public reads trimmed at Q25 with fastp, clones called with MiXCR, in-frame beta chains kept. Here each entry gathers all rows of one CDR3 protein and keeps the most common genes and DNA. V and J calls and clone size were set by TCRdb, not the authors. For this sample there are roughly 200,000 distinct CDR3 sequences; 60% to 80% appear just once. The biggest ten clones account for roughly 50% of the sample.

Results and caveats for the whole study, not just this receptor: Patients and healthy controls showed no significant difference in CD8+ Simpson's diversity (P=0.060). Although 25 to 30 CD8+ CDR3 sequences were shared by patients and controls, these sequences appeared highly expressed in patients and within the immunodominant clones of patients.

Note on this clonotype: Its target antigen remains unknown. No quality values exist for individual bases; no much larger clone is one base distant.

The CDR3 spans 14 residues, from the cysteine through the phenylalanine. Only the CDR3 DNA stays, 42 bases, in frame from base 1. Per the germline V gene (reference sequence), DFQATT is the CDR1 and SNEGSKA is the CDR2. Trimming removed 6 bases from V and 5 bases from J; the gene matches leave 10 bases unexplained. The source of this sequence is a human donor with aplastic anemia. This chain joins TRBV20-1 to TRBJ2-1; 7 bases in the junction line up with TRBD2. The sample was sorted CD4+, CD8+, or CD8+CD57+ T cells (not recorded which) from PBMCs. The CDR3 in this case is CSARGVTGDNEQFF. In nucleotide form, the sequence is TGCAGTGCACGGGGGGTCACGGGGGACAATGAGCAGTTCTTC.